The rows below give T cell receptor beta chains drawn from one sample of a study of cytomegalovirus exposure and HLA in healthy donors. The repertoire was sequenced with immunoSEQ multiplex PCR; TCRdb's copy has only in-frame clones and lacks some. The repertoire has more than 100,000 clones, roughly three fifths of them found once; the top ten carry more than 6.5%. The sequenced material came from PBMCs. Receptors were obtained from a woman between 40 and 50 years old in good health and CMV-seropositive. Each CDR3 is given with its conserved first and last residue. A D gene is named only where the DNA matches it firmly. Size is omitted from some rows. Given values are once, few, many or a class for expanded clones.

clone size	J gene	D gene	V gene	CDR3 DNA	CDR3 protein
.	TRBJ2-1	TRBD2	TRBV9	TGTGCCAGCAGCGTAGCTGCTAGCGGATACAATGAGCAGTTCTTC	CASSVAASGYNEQFF
.	TRBJ2-7	.	TRBV6-6	TGTGCCAGCAGTTACGACAGGAGACTTTACGAGCAGTACTTC	CASSYDRRLYEQYF
.	TRBJ2-7	TRBD1	TRBV28	TGTGCCAGCAGTACAATACAGGGGGTTTATTACGAGCAGTACTTC	CASSTIQGVYYEQYF
few	TRBJ2-7	.	TRBV2	TGTGCCAGCACCCTCAGCGGCCCCTCAGGCGAGCAGTACTTC	CASTLSGPSGEQYF
.	TRBJ2-1	.	TRBV6-5	TGTGCCAGCAGTCGAGGGGGGGCCTCCTACAATGAGCAGTTCTTC	CASSRGGASYNEQFF
.	TRBJ1-1	.	TRBV6-5	TGTGCCAGCAGTTACGGTACAGGGTTGGGCACTGAAGCTTTCTTT	CASSYGTGLGTEAFF
.	TRBJ2-7	.	TRBV6-4	TGTGCCAGCAGTGAATGGGCCAGCTCCTACGAGCAGTACTTC	CASSEWASSYEQYF
.	TRBJ2-2	TRBD2	TRBV11-2	TGTGCCAGCAGCTTATTACGGGAGGCCGGGGAGCTGTTTTTT	CASSLLREAGELFF
.	TRBJ2-7	.	TRBV7-8	TGTGCCAGCAGCGCAAGCCGGAGCGGGGAGCAGTACTTC	CASSASRSGEQYF
few	TRBJ1-2	.	TRBV6-5	TGTGCCAGCAGTTACAGTGGACAGTGGGGGAATGGCTACACCTTC	CASSYSGQWGNGYTF
few	TRBJ1-1	.	TRBV15	TGTGCCACCAGCAGAGGTCCAATGAACACTGAAGCTTTCTTT	CATSRGPMNTEAFF
.	TRBJ2-1	TRBD1	TRBV2	TGTGCCAGCAGGGACAGGGATTCGGGAGAGCAGTTCTTC	CASRDRDSGEQFF
few	TRBJ1-3	.	TRBV6-5	TGTGCCAGCACGTCGCAGGCTGGAAACACCATATATTTT	CASTSQAGNTIYF
.	TRBJ2-5	TRBD1	TRBV29-1	TGCAGCGTGACCGGGACAGGGCAAGAGACCCAGTACTTC	CSVTGTGQETQYF
.	TRBJ1-1	TRBD1	TRBV5-1	TGCGCCAGCAGCAAAACTACAGGGGTTATGTCTGAAGCTTTCTTT	CASSKTTGVMSEAFF
few	TRBJ2-2	.	TRBV2	TGTGCCAGCAGTGCCACAGACCCCGGGGAGCTGTTTTTT	CASSATDPGELFF
.	TRBJ2-7	.	TRBV28	TGTGCCAGCAGTCCCGGGGAATGGACCTACGAGCAGTACTTC	CASSPGEWTYEQYF
.	TRBJ2-1	TRBD2	TRBV27	TGTGCCAGCAGTCGTTACGCGGGAGAGAGAAATGAGCAGTTCTTC	CASSRYAGERNEQFF
once	TRBJ2-7	TRBD1	TRBV12-5	TGTGCTAGTGGTTTTTCTAAGGGGACAGTCTACGAGCAGTACTTC	CASGFSKGTVYEQYF
few	TRBJ2-3	.	TRBV7-8	TGTGCCAGCAGCTTTGACAGGATCACAGATACGCAGTATTTT	CASSFDRITDTQYF
.	TRBJ1-1	TRBD1	TRBV6-4	TGTGCCAGCAGCGAGGACAGGGCGAACACTGAAGCTTTCTTT	CASSEDRANTEAFF
few	TRBJ2-5	TRBD1	TRBV2	TGTGCCAGCAATTCCGGACAGGCCGAGACCCAGTACTTC	CASNSGQAETQYF
.	TRBJ1-5	.	TRBV6-1	TGTGCCAGCTTGGAGGCTTATAGCAATCAGCCCCAGCATTTT	CASLEAYSNQPQHF
.	TRBJ2-1	.	TRBV5-1	TGCGCCAGCAGAACGACAGACTCCTACAATGAGCAGTTCTTC	CASRTTDSYNEQFF
once	TRBJ2-3	TRBD2	TRBV2	TGTGCCAGCAGGGGAGGGACCGACGCGCAGTATTTT	CASRGGTDAQYF
.	TRBJ2-3	TRBD1	TRBV7-9	TGTGCCAGCAGCCGCGGACAGGCGGACACAGATACGCAGTATTTT	CASSRGQADTDTQYF
.	TRBJ2-4	TRBD1	TRBV28	TGTGCCAGCAGTCTACCCGACAGGGAAGGAACCAAAAACATTCAGTACTTC	CASSLPDREGTKNIQYF
few	TRBJ1-3	.	TRBV29-1	TGCAGCGTTGTCAGGGCTGGAAACACCATATATTTT	CSVVRAGNTIYF
.	TRBJ1-2	.	TRBV2	TGTGCCAGCAGTGAACAGGCGTATGGCTACACCTTC	CASSEQAYGYTF
.	TRBJ2-5	.	TRBV20-1	TGCAGTGCTCCCGACCAAGAGACCCAGTACTTC	CSAPDQETQYF
few	TRBJ1-1	TRBD1	TRBV5-6	TGTGCCAGCAGGAGGACAGGGAACACTGAAGCTTTCTTT	CASRRTGNTEAFF
.	TRBJ2-2	.	TRBV4-2	TGTGCCAGCAGCCAAGGAGGGACTTCAACCGGGGAGCTGTTTTTT	CASSQGGTSTGELFF
few	TRBJ1-1	TRBD1	TRBV28	TGTGCCAGCAGTGCGCGGGGCGACAGGGAACAGTCTTTCTTT	CASSARGDREQSFF
.	TRBJ2-7	.	TRBV7-8	TGTGCCAGCAGCCCCGTATCCCTAGGCTACGAGCAGTACTTC	CASSPVSLGYEQYF
.	TRBJ1-1	TRBD1	TRBV18	TGTGCCAGCTCACCGCCGGGACAGGGTTTTAACACTGAAGCTTTCTTT	CASSPPGQGFNTEAFF
.	TRBJ1-2	.	TRBV29-1	TGCAGCGTTGAAGGGGGCCTTGACAGATTCTATGGCTACACCTTC	CSVEGGLDRFYGYTF
.	TRBJ1-3	.	TRBV30	TGTGCCTGGAGTATGGACAGAAGCTCTGGAAACACCATATATTTT	CAWSMDRSSGNTIYF
.	TRBJ2-1	.	TRBV30	TGTGCCTGGAGCCCCGGAGAGGGGGTCTACAATGAGCAGTTCTTC	CAWSPGEGVYNEQFF
.	TRBJ2-2	TRBD1	TRBV6-1	TGTGCCAGCAGTGGTTGGACAGGGCACACCGGGGAGCTGTTTTTT	CASSGWTGHTGELFF
.	TRBJ1-1	TRBD1	TRBV5-4	TGTGCCAGCAGCTCGGGACAGAGGAGCGGGAACACTGAAGCTTTCTTT	CASSSGQRSGNTEAFF
.	TRBJ1-1	TRBD1	TRBV6-4	TGTGCCAGCAGTGCACAGGGGTTGGGGAACACTGAAGCTTTCTTT	CASSAQGLGNTEAFF